The present T cell receptor beta chain was sequenced within a study of cytotoxic CD8 clonotypes in ibrutinib-treated CLL. This clone is a singleton in its sample. Clones were read by immunoSEQ multiplex PCR, and TCRdb kept only the in-frame ones, dropping some. The table records roughly 220,000 clones, about 75% of them present only once. In germline, CDR1 is MNHEY, CDR2 SMNVEV (reference sequence). Trimming removed 3 bases from V and 12 bases from J, with 15 bases in between. The CDR3 is made up of 12 amino acids. The receptor was isolated from a human donor with chronic lymphocytic leukemia. The input for sequencing was PBMCs, taken after 12 months of ibrutinib treatment. The V call is TRBV27, the J call TRBJ2-7; D may be TRBD1 (5 bases). CDR3 sequence: CASSLRSGNRYF. CDR3 DNA: TGTGCCAGCAGTTTGAGGTCAGGGAACCGGTACTTC.